Presented here are 2 T cell receptor beta chains from one specimen sequenced in a study of blood T cell repertoires in COVID-19 (dated by TCRdb to 2018 to 2020). The library came from the immunoSEQ multiplex PCR assay. TCRdb stores this immuneACCESS table with in-frame sequences only. Part of the clones is absent; in the studies checked, under half of the shortfall reflects unresolved V genes, and no reason is known for the rest. This sample has roughly 230,000 clones in its table, and 88% of those were observed once. 1.5% to 2% of the sample goes to the ten largest clones. The sequencing input was peripheral blood. All receptors derive from a man between 65 and 85 years old with acute or convalescent COVID-19.

The chain has TRBV2 and TRBJ2-4, with no clear D. V lost 10 bases to trimming and J lost 0 bases, with 19 bases between them. Germline V gene sequence: CDR1 SNHLY, CDR2 FYNNEI. This CDR3 is 16 amino acids long. CDR3: CATQPPGHIAKNIQYF. For the CDR3, the DNA is TGTGCCACACAACCTCCGGGTCACATAGCCAAAAACATTCAGTACTTC. Complete variable domain (other parts from reference TRBV2 and TRBJ2-4): EPEVTQTPSHQVTQMGQEVILRCVPISNHLYFYWYRQILGQKVEFLVSFYNNEISEKSEIFDDQFSVERPDGSNFTLKIRSTKLEDSAMYFCATQPPGHIAKNIQYFGAGTRLSVL.

V is TRBV5-6 and J is TRBJ2-7, with no clear D. This CDR3 is 12 amino acids long. Germline V gene lookup returns CDR1 SGHDT and CDR2 YYEEEE. Trimming took 3 bases from V and 3 from J, leaving 7 bases between them. The CDR3 region is CASSSLNYEQYF. The CDR3 region has the DNA TGTGCCAGCAGCTCCTTAAACTACGAGCAGTACTTC.